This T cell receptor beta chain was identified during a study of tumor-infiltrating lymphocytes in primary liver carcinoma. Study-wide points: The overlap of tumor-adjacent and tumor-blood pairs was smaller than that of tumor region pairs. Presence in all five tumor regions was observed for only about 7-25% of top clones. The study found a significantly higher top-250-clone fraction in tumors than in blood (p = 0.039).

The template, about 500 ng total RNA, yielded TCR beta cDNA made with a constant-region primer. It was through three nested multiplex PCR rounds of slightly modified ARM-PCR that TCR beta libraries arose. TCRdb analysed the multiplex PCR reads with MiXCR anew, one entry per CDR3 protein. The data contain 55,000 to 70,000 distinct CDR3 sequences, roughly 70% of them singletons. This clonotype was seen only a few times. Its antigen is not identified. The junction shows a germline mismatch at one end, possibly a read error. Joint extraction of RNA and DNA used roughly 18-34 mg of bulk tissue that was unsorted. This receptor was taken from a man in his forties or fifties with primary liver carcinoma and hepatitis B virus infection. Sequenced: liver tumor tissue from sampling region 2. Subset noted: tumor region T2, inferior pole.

The CDR3 DNA follows: TGTGCCAGCAGCAAGGGGACAGTGAACACAGGGGAGCTGTTTTTT. Encoded protein: CASSKGTVNTGELFF. This sequence joins TRBV11-2 and TRBJ2-2; 7 positions agree with TRBD1. From germline, CDR1 is SGHAT and CDR2 FQNNGV. This CDR3 region has 15 residues.